This T cell receptor (beta chain) was recorded in a study of T cell repertoires in ileal Crohn's disease. General study points: Compared with CD4 T cells, sorted CD8 cells carried more expanded clones.

V shed 7 bases, J shed 0 bases, and the junction held 2 bases outside the gene matches. The germline CDR1 and CDR2 sequences are SNHLY and FYNNEI. This CDR3 region has 13 residues. As to time point: proximal margin of the surgical specimen (macroscopically non-inflamed). Produced via immunoSEQ multiplex PCR; TCRdb's table is partial and in-frame only. Found here are 5,100 or so clones, around 87% of them singletons; the top ten hold 3.5% to 4.5%. Concerning this clone itself: As yet, its antigen is unknown.

The sequence was collected from an adult with Crohn's disease. The chain links TRBV2 to TRBJ2-7; 8 bases match TRBD1. The sequenced material came from ileal tissue. The CDR3 reads CASMTGVSYEQYF. CDR3 coding DNA: TGTGCCAGCATGACAGGGGTCTCCTACGAGCAGTACTTC.